This T cell receptor beta chain was sequenced in a study of blood T cell repertoires in COVID-19. Study-wide background: Donors in the United States, Italy and Spain gave samples during acute or convalescent COVID-19. Sample material is recorded as cDNA or gDNA derived from T cells, B-cell-depleted T cells, or PBMCs.

Under the authors' procedure: Amplification from reference gene primers served as the basis for estimated nucleated cell counts. Clones were read by immunoSEQ multiplex PCR, and TCRdb kept only the in-frame ones, dropping some. V and J calls and clone size come straight from that table; D and trimming were deduced from the DNA. The sample consists of approximately 200,000 clones, 70% to 85% of them appearing once. Trimming removed 4 bases from V and 0 bases from J; junction bases left unmatched: 0. The CDR3 is 14 residues long. Germline lookup yields CDR1 MNHEY and CDR2 SVGAGI. The rearrangement links TRBV6-5 to TRBJ2-1; 7 bases are a match to TRBD1. The TCR sequence derives from a woman in her 30s with acute or convalescent COVID-19. Material: peripheral blood. DNA of the CDR3: TGTGCCAGCAGTTGGACAGGCTCCTACAATGAGCAGTTCTTC. Its translation is CASSWTGSYNEQFF.